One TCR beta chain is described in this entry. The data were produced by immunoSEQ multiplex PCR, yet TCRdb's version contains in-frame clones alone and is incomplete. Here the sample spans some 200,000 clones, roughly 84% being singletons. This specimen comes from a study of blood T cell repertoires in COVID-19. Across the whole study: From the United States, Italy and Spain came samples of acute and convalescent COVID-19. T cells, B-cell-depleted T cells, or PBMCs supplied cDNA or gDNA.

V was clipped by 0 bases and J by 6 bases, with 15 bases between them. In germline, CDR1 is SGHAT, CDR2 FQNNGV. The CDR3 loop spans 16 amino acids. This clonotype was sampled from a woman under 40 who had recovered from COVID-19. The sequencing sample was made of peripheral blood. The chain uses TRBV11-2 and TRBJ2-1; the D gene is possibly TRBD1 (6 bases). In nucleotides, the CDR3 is TGTGCCAGCAGCTTAGATTTTGGGGGCCGGGGCAATGAGCAGTTCTTC. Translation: CASSLDFGGRGNEQFF.